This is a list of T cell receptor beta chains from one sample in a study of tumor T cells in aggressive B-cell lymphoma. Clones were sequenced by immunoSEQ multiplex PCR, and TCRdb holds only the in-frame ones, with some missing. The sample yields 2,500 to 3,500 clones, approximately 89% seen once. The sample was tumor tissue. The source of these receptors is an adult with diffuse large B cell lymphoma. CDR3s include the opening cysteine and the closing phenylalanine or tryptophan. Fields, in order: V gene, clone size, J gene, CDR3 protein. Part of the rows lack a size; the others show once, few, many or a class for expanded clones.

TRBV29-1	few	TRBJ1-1	CSVPHQGATEAFF
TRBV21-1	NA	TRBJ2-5	CASSKVQGVGEQYF
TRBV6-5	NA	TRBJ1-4	CASSSTGENEKLFF
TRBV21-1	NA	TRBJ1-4	CASNPLYRSKVRAGRSEKLFF
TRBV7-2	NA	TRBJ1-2	CASSLSELNYGYTF
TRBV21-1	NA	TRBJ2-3	CARRTVSSTDTQYF
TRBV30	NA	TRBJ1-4	CAWHTAGDEKLFF
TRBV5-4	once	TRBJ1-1	CASSLDTMNTEAFF
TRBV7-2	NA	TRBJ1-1	CASSKTTGQNTEAFF
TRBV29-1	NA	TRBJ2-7	CSALMTPYEQYF
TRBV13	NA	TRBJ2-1	CASSISRAGEQFF
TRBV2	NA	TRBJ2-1	CASRDSPNPQHEQFF
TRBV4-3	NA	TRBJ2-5	CASSQTPRGETQYF
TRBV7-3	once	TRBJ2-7	CASSFAGGREQYF